A single sample is the source of the 14 T cell receptor beta chains below, sequenced in a study of blood T cell repertoires in COVID-19. Assay used: immunoSEQ multiplex PCR; TCRdb lists only in-frame clones, some missing. The profile covers fewer than 65,000 clones, with roughly 88% appearing a single time and 1.3% taken by the ten largest. The sequenced sample was peripheral blood. The receptors here all came from a woman of 80 years or more with acute or convalescent COVID-19.

This CDR3 is CASSHHRGGGNIQYF. Here the CDR3 DNA reads TGTGCCAGCAGCCACCACAGGGGTGGGGGAAACATTCAGTACTTC. The rearrangement links TRBV4-2 to TRBJ2-4; TRBD1 matches 7 bases. This CDR3 region has 15 residues. Per the germline V gene, CDR1 is LGHNA and CDR2 is YNFKEQ. V trimming: 3 bases; J trimming: 6 bases; junction bases outside the gene matches: 8.

The chain joins TRBV7-3 to TRBJ2-3, with D tentatively TRBD1 (6 bases). Deletions cut 3 bases from V and 0 bases from J, with 10 bases between. Germline V lookup: CDR1 SGHTA, CDR2 FQGTGA. The CDR3 covers 15 residues. The CDR3 DNA reads TGTGCCAGCAGCTTCTCCGGACAGAGCACAGATACGCAGTATTTT. Amino acid sequence: CASSFSGQSTDTQYF.

J is TRBJ1-1 and V is TRBV4-1; 7 positions match TRBD1. The CDR3 covers 13 residues. CDR1 is MGHRA and CDR2 is YSYEKL in the germline V gene. V lost 2 bases, J lost 10 bases, and 7 bases stayed unmatched. The CDR3 loop reads CASSQQDRLGAFF. For the CDR3, the DNA is TGCGCCAGCAGCCAACAGGACAGGTTGGGAGCTTTCTTT.

J is TRBJ1-5 and V is TRBV4-3, with D hard to call. CDR1 is LGHNA and CDR2 is YSLEER in the germline V gene. This CDR3 has 13 residues. V was clipped by 1 base and J by 5 bases, with 6 bases between them. The CDR3 region has the DNA TGCGCCAGCAGCCAAGGGTCGGATCAGCCCCAGCATTTT. This codes for CASSQGSDQPQHF.

The chain combines TRBV6-1 with TRBJ2-7; the match to TRBD2 covers 10 bases. The trim removed 1 base at V and 5 bases at J, leaving 5 bases unmatched. This CDR3 contains 15 residues. Germline values: CDR1 MNHNS, CDR2 SASEGT. CDR3 in amino acids: CASSEVLAGAHEQYF. DNA for the CDR3: TGTGCCAGCAGTGAAGTTCTAGCGGGAGCCCACGAGCAGTACTTC.

This clone was detected only once. The V and J genes are TRBV5-1 and TRBJ1-1; TRBD1 might be the D (6 bases). V lost 7 bases and J lost 1, with 11 bases in between. CDR1 and CDR2 from the germline V gene are SGHRS and YFSETQ. The CDR3 is 13 residues long. The CDR3 region has the DNA TGCGCCAGCCAGGGACAAACGAACACTGAAGCTTTCTTT. As protein: CASQGQTNTEAFF.

This sequence joins TRBV9 and TRBJ1-2; the match to TRBD1 covers 7 bases. The trim removed 2 bases at V and 4 bases at J, leaving 8 bases unmatched. CDR3 size: 15 residues. The germline V gene encodes CDR1 SGDLS and CDR2 YYNGEE. The CDR3 spells CASSVGQDHSYGYTF. As DNA, the CDR3 is TGTGCCAGCAGCGTCGGACAGGATCATTCCTATGGCTACACCTTC.

This clone was counted a few times. This chain connects TRBV10-3 to TRBJ1-5; 7 nucleotides align to TRBD1. Germline V lookup: CDR1 ENHRY, CDR2 SYGVKD. V shed 6 bases and J 7 bases; nucleotides not matched to a gene: 6. CDR3 length equals 13 residues. CDR3 protein: CAIRGAGGQPQHF. As DNA, the CDR3 is TGTGCCATCAGGGGGGCAGGGGGACAGCCCCAGCATTTT.

The V gene is TRBV5-4, the J gene TRBJ2-5; D is unclear. Germline CDR1 SGHNT, CDR2 YYREEE (reference sequence). The CDR3 sequence is 14 residues long. The V end was cut by 5 bases, the J end by 4 bases, with 15 bases between. The CDR3 spells CASSSPKIGETQYF. CDR3 bases: TGTGCCAGCAGTAGCCCCAAGATCGGAGAGACCCAGTACTTC.

In nucleotides, the CDR3 is TGTGCCTGGAGCCTGAGCTACCCAGATACGCAGTATTTT. The encoded protein is CAWSLSYPDTQYF. The chain recombines TRBV30 with TRBJ2-3; unclear D gene. The V end was cut by 3 bases, the J end by 4 bases, with 11 bases between. Germline loops: CDR1 GTSNPN, CDR2 SVGIG (reference sequence). This CDR3 has 13 residues.

This chain joins TRBV19 and TRBJ2-5, with 7 nucleotides matching TRBD2. V was pared by 6 bases and J by 1 base, with 2 bases of the junction left unmatched. Germline V gene sequence: CDR1 LNHDA, CDR2 SQIVND (reference sequence). The CDR3 is made up of 13 amino acids. The CDR3 region is CASRGLTQETQYF. The CDR3 nucleotides read TGTGCCAGTAGGGGACTAACCCAAGAGACCCAGTACTTC.

This clone was counted only a few times. V gene TRBV11-2 combines with J gene TRBJ1-1; TRBD1 aligns across 12 bases. CDR1 is SGHAT, CDR2 FQNNGV, per germline. The CDR3 has 16 amino acids. V was clipped by 4 bases and J by 7 bases; unmatched bases: 10. CDR3 residues: CASSSGTGGNGFEAFF. In DNA form, the CDR3 reads TGTGCCAGCAGCTCCGGGACAGGGGGCAATGGCTTTGAAGCTTTCTTT.

The chain joins TRBV30 to TRBJ1-5; a weak D match, TRBD1 (5 bases). CDR1 GTSNPN and CDR2 SVGIG come from the germline V gene (reference sequence). The CDR3 totals 13 residues. Trimming cost V 2 bases and J 5 bases, with 10 bases left between them. CDR3 protein: CAWSSGRDQPQHF. The CDR3 nucleotides are TGTGCCTGGAGTTCAGGCAGGGATCAGCCCCAGCATTTT.

The chain couples TRBV10-3 to TRBJ2-1; TRBD2 agrees at 8 bases. Trimming removed 0 bases from V and 6 bases from J; junction bases left unmatched: 7. CDR1 ENHRY and CDR2 SYGVKD come from the germline V gene. This CDR3 contains 16 residues. The CDR3 sequence: CAISESKAGARNEQFF. In DNA form, the CDR3 reads TGTGCCATCAGTGAGTCTAAAGCGGGGGCCCGCAATGAGCAGTTCTTC.